The present T cell receptor (beta chain) was sequenced within a study of shared clonotypes between healthy human individuals. Study details: CD4 naive and CD4 memory each took three plates per donor, while CD8 naive took two and CD8 memory one. Notes on the study in general: Only a few donors were included, so the genetic and exposure-history diversity represented was limited. Shared across four donors were roughly 5% of the naive CD4 clonotypes.

Of note for this clone: The antigen is unknown.

Original data processing: ImmunoSEQ output held junction-only sequences without quality scores, so filtering differed. Repertoires were generated with immunoSEQ multiplex PCR, while TCRdb's copy carries only in-frame clones and drops some. The V and J calls and clone size come from that table; D and trimming were worked out from the DNA. The sample lists some 1,400,000 clones; around 97% were seen once. Specimen: naive CD4+ T cells sorted from blood. Stated subset: CD45RA+ positively selected. The TCR sequence derives from a man aged 25-45 years in good health.

The CDR3: CASRVGTSGLSYEQYF. CDR3 DNA: TGTGCCAGCAGGGTTGGGACTAGCGGCCTCTCCTACGAGCAGTACTTC. The genes are TRBV2 and TRBJ2-7, with TRBD2 matching over 11 bases. Germline CDR1 and CDR2: SNHLY and FYNNEI. This CDR3 comprises 16 residues. The ends lost 6 bases at V and 0 bases at J; junction bases unmatched: 7.